This T cell receptor (beta chain) comes out of a study of cytomegalovirus exposure and HLA in healthy donors. Findings of the study overall: The study recorded 164 TCR beta chains that were cytomegalovirus-associated. The authors confirmed in vitro that a few CMV-associated chains were specific for CMV antigens. Most subjects had HLA-A and HLA-B alleles reportedly predicted accurately by TCR beta sequences.

A note on this clone: Antigen specificity is unknown.

In the PCR, 60 Vbeta and 13 Jbeta primers were used. Generated by immunoSEQ multiplex PCR, the TCRdb table keeps only in-frame clones and is missing some. Counted here are about 64,000 clones, 78% occurring once; the ten biggest clones make up 7.8%. With 0 bases removed from V and 6 bases from J, the gap between germline ends came to 11 bases. The CDR3 is 14 residues long. In germline, CDR1 is MGHRA, CDR2 YSYEKL. The sample consisted of PBMCs. The rearrangement uses TRBV4-1 and TRBJ1-1; a possible D gene is TRBD1 (5 bases). This clonotype originated in a man aged 18 to 30 in good health and CMV-seropositive. For the CDR3, the DNA is TGCGCCAGCAGCCAAGAGGGGGGGAAGTCTGAAGCTTTCTTT. It yields the protein CASSQEGGKSEAFF.